Listed here are 27 T cell receptor beta chains from one sample, sequenced in a study of blood T cells in healthy people across ages (dated by TCRdb to about 2015). Library preparation was by 5' RACE. Data came from an Illumina HiSeq 2500. A second PCR of about 6 to 11 cycles was run with a J-beta primer mix and a sample-barcoded 5' primer. Starting from the raw public reads, TCRdb applied fastp trimming at Q25, assembled clones with MiXCR and retained in-frame beta chains. Entries that share a CDR3 protein sequence are merged under the most common genes and DNA. This sample holds 1 million or so distinct CDR3 sequences; 40% to 55% were observed only once. Approximately 17% of the sample is in the top ten clones. Material for sequencing was blood. Source of these receptors: a woman aged 55 to 70 in good health.

This clonotype was counted a few times. V gene TRBV7-9 combines with J gene TRBJ2-7; D is possibly TRBD1 (6 bases). This CDR3 has 17 amino acids. CDR1 and CDR2 from the germline V gene are SEHNR and FQNEAQ (reference sequence). The V end was cut by 1 base, the J end by 5 bases, with 21 bases between. CDR3: CASSLEVQGRASDEQYF. DNA of the CDR3: TGTGCCAGCAGCTTAGAGGTTCAGGGGCGGGCCTCTGACGAGCAGTACTTC. Full variable domain (outside the CDR3, taken from reference TRBV7-9 and TRBJ2-7): DTGVSQNPRHKITKRGQNVTFRCDPISEHNRLYWYRQTLGQGPEFLTYFQNEAQLEKSRLLSDRFSAERPKGSFSTLEIQRTEQGDSAMYLCASSLEVQGRASDEQYFGPGTRLTVT.

V is TRBV7-2 and J is TRBJ2-2; maybe TRBD1 (5 bases). V shed 6 bases and J shed 5 bases, with 16 bases lying between them. The CDR3 extends over 15 amino acids. The germline gives CDR1 SGHTA, CDR2 FQGNSA. The CDR3 spells CASRKGLIGTGELFF. The CDR3 bases are TGTGCCAGCAGAAAGGGGCTAATAGGAACCGGGGAGCTGTTTTTT.

This chain uses TRBV5-1 with TRBJ2-3; D not certain. The CDR3 is 14 amino acids. Germline V gene data show CDR1 as SGHRS and CDR2 as YFSETQ. V lost 5 bases and J lost 4, with 14 bases in between. The CDR3 region has the DNA TGCGCCAGCAGGCCCGCTCTAGGTTCAGATACGCAGTATTTT. Residues: CASRPALGSDTQYF.

This clonotype was detected a few times. V gene TRBV4-2 combines with J gene TRBJ2-1, with a possible D match to TRBD1 (5 bases). Per germline, CDR1 LGHNA and CDR2 YNFKEQ. CDR3 length: 12 amino acids. Trimming stripped 0 bases from V and 15 bases from J, with 12 bases between. The CDR3 loop reads CASSQDARTMFF. In DNA, the CDR3 is TGTGCCAGCAGCCAAGATGCTAGGACAATGTTCTTC.

The V and J genes are TRBV11-1 and TRBJ2-4; 7 bases are shared with TRBD1. V dropped 6 bases and J dropped 13; count of bases not matched to a gene: 18. CDR3 size: 15 residues. Per germline, CDR1 SGHAT and CDR2 FQDESV (reference sequence). The CDR3, as DNA: TGTGCCAGCAGAAAGGACGGACAGGCCAACAATGAGCAGTACTTC. Protein: CASRKDGQANNEQYF.

The chain recombines TRBV20-1 with TRBJ2-7; TRBD1 aligns across 10 bases. With 0 bases clipped from V and 4 bases from J, the junction kept 3 bases outside the gene matches. The germline gives CDR1 DFQATT, CDR2 SNEGSKA (reference sequence). This CDR3 has 14 amino acids. CDR3 region: CSARETGGGYEQYF. In DNA form, the CDR3 reads TGCAGTGCTAGAGAGACAGGGGGCGGGTACGAGCAGTACTTC.

The rearrangement uses TRBV5-1 and TRBJ2-3; D remains ambiguous. Trimming took 4 bases from V and 2 from J, leaving 11 bases between them. The CDR3 is 14 amino acids. The germline gives CDR1 SGHRS, CDR2 YFSETQ. The CDR3 nucleotides read TGCGCCAGCAGCGCGACCTCCCCCACAGATACGCAGTATTTT. As protein: CASSATSPTDTQYF.

CDR3 sequence: CASAAGAGGEKLFF. The CDR3 DNA reads as TGTGCCAGCGCGGCAGGGGCGGGAGGTGAAAAACTGTTTTTT. This chain links TRBV27 with TRBJ1-4; tentatively, D is TRBD1 (6 bases). Germline V gene data show CDR1 as MNHEY and CDR2 as SMNVEV (reference sequence). The ends were cut back, 8 bases at V and 7 bases at J, with 17 bases in the middle. The CDR3 runs to 14 residues. Complete variable domain (other parts from reference TRBV27 and TRBJ1-4): EAQVTQNPRYLITVTGKKLTVTCSQNMNHEYMSWYRQDPGLGLRQIYYSMNVEVTDKGDVPEGYKVSRKEKRNFPLILESPSPNQTSLYFCASAAGAGGEKLFFGSGTQLSVL.

This clonotype came up a few times. The genes are TRBV20-1 and TRBJ2-1; D ambiguous. The CDR3 is 11 residues long. From germline, CDR1 is DFQATT and CDR2 SNEGSKA (reference sequence). V was cut by 7 bases and J by 4 bases, with 8 bases left in between. Here the CDR3 DNA reads TGCAGTGGCTCACATTACAATGAGCAGTTCTTC. It translates to CSGSHYNEQFF.

This clonotype appeared once. The V gene is TRBV20-1, the J gene TRBJ1-2; 7 bases match TRBD1. V was pared by 2 bases and J by 6 bases, with 3 bases of the junction left unmatched. This CDR3 is built from 12 residues. Germline V lookup: CDR1 DFQATT, CDR2 SNEGSKA (reference sequence). The CDR3 region has the DNA TGCAGTGCTAGAACCAGGGGGGATGGCTACACCTTC. Translated, it gives CSARTRGDGYTF.

The chain carries TRBV19 and TRBJ2-5, with D perhaps being TRBD1 or TRBD2 (5 bases each). This CDR3 comprises 14 residues. The germline gives CDR1 LNHDA, CDR2 SQIVND (reference sequence). The V end lost 0 bases, the J end lost 7 bases, and 12 bases lay between the germline ends. CDR3 loop: CASSIDGRDGTQYF. For the CDR3, the DNA is TGTGCCAGTAGTATAGACGGCAGGGACGGGACCCAGTACTTC.

This chain connects TRBV12-3 or TRBV12-4 to TRBJ1-2; D is perhaps TRBD1 (6 bases). The V end lost 6 bases, the J end lost 4 bases, and 15 bases lay between the germline ends. This CDR3 has 14 residues. The CDR3 nucleotides read TGTGCCAGCAGCCCCCGGGGGCGAGGCTATGGCTACACCTTC. Its protein product is CASSPRGRGYGYTF.

A few counts support this clonotype. The chain links TRBV7-9 to TRBJ2-3; a weak D match, TRBD2 (6 bases). CDR1 SEHNR and CDR2 FQNEAQ come from the germline V gene (reference sequence). V was pared by 5 bases and J by 5 bases, with 11 bases between. This CDR3 has 13 residues. CDR3 in amino acids: CASSLRRVDTQYF. CDR3 in DNA: TGTGCCAGCAGCCTACGGAGGGTAGATACGCAGTATTTT.

The chain couples TRBV20-1 to TRBJ2-5, with TRBD2 identical over 12 bases. The last part of the DNA fits TRBJ2-7 better; the J call may be wrong. Germline V gene data show CDR1 as DFQATT and CDR2 as SNEGSKA (reference sequence). The CDR3 has 18 residues. CDR3 in DNA: TGCAGTGCTAGAGATCGGCTAGCGGGAGGGCCGAACTCCTACGAGCAGTACTTC. It specifies CSARDRLAGGPNSYEQYF.

Concerning this clonotype: One base away lies a much larger clone, so this may be a sequencing read error. The genes are TRBV21-1 and TRBJ2-1; the table's D call TRBD1 went unverified against the DNA. TRBV21-1 corresponds to a pseudogene. This CDR3 is built from 11 residues. The chain's CDR3 is CARSFAGAKFF. CDR3 DNA sequence: TGTGCCCGCAGCTTTGCGGGGGCAAAGTTCTTC.

This clonotype was seen more than once but under ten times. This chain connects TRBV11-2 to TRBJ2-7, with 9 bases fitting TRBD2. This CDR3 has 14 amino acids. Unmatched junction bases numbered 7, after V lost 4 bases and J lost 6 bases. Germline V gene lookup returns CDR1 SGHAT and CDR2 FQNNGV. CDR3 DNA: TGTGCCAGCAGCTCTTATAGCGGGAGTGGCGAGCAGTACTTC. Protein sequence: CASSSYSGSGEQYF.

About this clonotype: A much larger clone is a single base away; this may be a read error. The J gene is TRBJ2-1, the V gene TRBV15; D gene unclear. Trimming left V 4 bases short and J 7 bases short, with 11 bases between. CDR1 is LNHNV and CDR2 is YYDKDF in the germline V gene (reference sequence). The CDR3 totals 13 residues. CDR3 protein: CATSKDYFNEQFF. For the CDR3, the DNA is TGTGCCACCAGCAAGGATTACTTTAATGAGCAGTTCTTC.

This clonotype was detected only a few times. V is TRBV6-2 or TRBV6-3 and J is TRBJ2-5; D may be TRBD2 (5 bases). The J call may be mistaken, given a closer DNA end match to TRBJ2-7. There are 17 residues in the CDR3. The germline gives CDR1 MNHEY, CDR2 SVGEGT. The CDR3 nucleotides read TGTGCCAGCATATCCGGGGTGGGTTGGCAACAAACCTACGAGCAGTACTTC. Translated, it gives CASISGVGWQQTYEQYF.

This clonotype occurred a few times. The chain joins TRBV7-2 to TRBJ2-7; 11 positions match TRBD1. The J call may be mistaken, given a closer DNA end match to TRBJ2-5. CDR3 length: 16 amino acids. Germline CDR1 and CDR2: SGHTA and FQGNSA. Here the CDR3 DNA reads TGTGCCAGCAGCTTAGGCCAAGGACAGGGGGCCAAGACCCAGTACTTC. Protein sequence: CASSLGQGQGAKTQYF.

This clonotype was observed a few times. The chain carries TRBV21-1 and TRBJ2-7; TRBD2, as called in the table, went unchecked against the DNA. The assigned J gene may be wrong: the sequence end matches TRBJ2-5 better. TRBV21-1 counts as a pseudogene. This CDR3 contains 16 residues. The CDR3 loop reads CASSTSVQREEETQYF. The CDR3 nucleotides read TGTGCCAGCAGCACCTCAGTCCAAAGAGAAGAAGAGACCCAGTACTTC.

In this sample, this clonotype turned up many times. A much larger clone lies one base from this, so it may be a read error. CDR3 region: CASSFMTGGDNEQYF. Here the CDR3 DNA reads TGTGCCAGCAGTTTTATGACAGGGGGTGACAATGAGCAGTACTTC. The gene calls are TRBV28 and TRBJ2-1; 9 bases align to TRBD1. The DNA end favors TRBJ2-7, so the J call may be wrong. Per germline, CDR1 MDHEN and CDR2 SYDVKM. This CDR3 is built from 15 residues.

This clonotype has just a few counts. This chain connects TRBV6-5 to TRBJ2-5; 13 bases agree with TRBD2. CDR3 length: 14 residues. Germline V lookup: CDR1 MNHEY, CDR2 SVGAGI. The V segment lost 6 bases and the J segment 4 bases; nucleotides outside the gene matches: 2. The CDR3 protein is CASRGLAGAETQYF. In DNA, the CDR3 is TGTGCCAGCAGAGGACTAGCGGGAGCAGAGACCCAGTACTTC.

This clonotype was seen only a few times. The rearrangement uses TRBV12-3 or TRBV12-4 and TRBJ2-3; D is undetermined. The CDR3 consists of 17 residues. Trimming cost V 2 bases and J 0 bases, with 15 bases left between them. CDR3 in DNA: TGTGCCAGCAGTTTACAACCCCGACTGCGGAGCACAGATACGCAGTATTTT. Translation gives CASSLQPRLRSTDTQYF.

The rearrangement uses TRBV5-1 and TRBJ2-5; D possibly matches TRBD1 or TRBD2 (5 bases each). The CDR3 extends over 16 amino acids. With 0 bases removed from V and 0 bases from J, the gap between germline ends came to 12 bases. The germline V gene encodes CDR1 SGHRS and CDR2 YFSETQ. The CDR3 DNA follows: TGCGCCAGCAGCTTGGCCGGGGCAGGCAACCAAGAGACCCAGTACTTC. Residues: CASSLAGAGNQETQYF.

The genes are TRBV25-1 and TRBJ2-3, with D unclear. CDR3 size: 14 residues. Germline values: CDR1 MGHDK, CDR2 SYGVNS. The ends were cut back, 5 bases at V and 0 bases at J, with 9 bases in the middle. In DNA, the CDR3 is TGTGCCAGCAGTCGTGCGTTTAGCACAGATACGCAGTATTTT. Translating it yields CASSRAFSTDTQYF.

The chain has TRBV5-1 and TRBJ2-2; 8 nucleotides align to TRBD2. Germline assignment: CDR1 SGHRS and CDR2 YFSETQ. The CDR3 length is 16 residues. Trimming removed 2 bases from V and 1 base from J; junction bases left unmatched: 4. This chain's CDR3 is CASSFLAGQNTGELFF. CDR3 in DNA: TGCGCCAGCAGCTTCTTAGCGGGGCAGAACACCGGGGAGCTGTTTTTT.

V and J are TRBV27 and TRBJ2-5; 10 bases fit TRBD1. Germline trimming cut 4 bases from V and 1 base from J; bases unmatched to any gene: 6. The CDR3 is made up of 16 amino acids. Germline V gene data show CDR1 as MNHEY and CDR2 as SMNVEV (reference sequence). The CDR3 is CASSSWTGGPQETQYF. CDR3 coding DNA: TGTGCCAGCAGTTCGTGGACAGGGGGGCCCCAAGAGACCCAGTACTTC.